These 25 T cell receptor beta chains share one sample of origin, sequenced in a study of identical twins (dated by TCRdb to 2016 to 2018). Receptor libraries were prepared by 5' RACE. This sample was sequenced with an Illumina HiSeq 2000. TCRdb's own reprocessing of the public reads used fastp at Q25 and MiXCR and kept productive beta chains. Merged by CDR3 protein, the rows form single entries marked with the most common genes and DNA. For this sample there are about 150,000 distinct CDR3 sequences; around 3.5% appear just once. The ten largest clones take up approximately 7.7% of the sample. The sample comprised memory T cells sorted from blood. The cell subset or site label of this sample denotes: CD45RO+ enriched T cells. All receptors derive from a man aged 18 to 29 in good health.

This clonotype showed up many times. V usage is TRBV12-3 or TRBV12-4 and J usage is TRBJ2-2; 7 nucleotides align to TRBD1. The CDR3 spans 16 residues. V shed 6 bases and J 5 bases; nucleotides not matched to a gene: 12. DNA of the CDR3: TGTGCCAGCAGCCCAAGGGTCGACAGGGCGACCGGGGAGCTGTTTTTT. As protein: CASSPRVDRATGELFF.

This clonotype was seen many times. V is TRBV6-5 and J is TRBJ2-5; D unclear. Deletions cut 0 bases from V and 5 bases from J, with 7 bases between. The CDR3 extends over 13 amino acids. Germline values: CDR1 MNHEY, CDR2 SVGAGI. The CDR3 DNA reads TGTGCCAGCAGTTACTCCTCCCGCGAGACCCAGTACTTC. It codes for CASSYSSRETQYF.

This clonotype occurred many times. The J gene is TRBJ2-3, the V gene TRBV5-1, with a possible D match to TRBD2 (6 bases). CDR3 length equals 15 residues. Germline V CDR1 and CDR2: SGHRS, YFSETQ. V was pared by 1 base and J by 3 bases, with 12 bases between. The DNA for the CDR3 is TGCGCCAGCAGCTTGTCGGGAGTGGGTACAGATACGCAGTATTTT. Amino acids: CASSLSGVGTDTQYF.

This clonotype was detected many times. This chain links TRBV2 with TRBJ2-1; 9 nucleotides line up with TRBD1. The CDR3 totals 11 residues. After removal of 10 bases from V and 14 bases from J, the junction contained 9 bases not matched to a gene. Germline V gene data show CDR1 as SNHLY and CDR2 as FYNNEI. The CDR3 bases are TGTGCCATCTTGGGGACAGGGCTTAAGTTCTTC. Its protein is CAILGTGLKFF.

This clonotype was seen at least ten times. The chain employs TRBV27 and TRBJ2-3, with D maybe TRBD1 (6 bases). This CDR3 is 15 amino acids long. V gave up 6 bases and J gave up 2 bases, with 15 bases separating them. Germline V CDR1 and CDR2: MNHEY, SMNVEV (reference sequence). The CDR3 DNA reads TGTGCCAGCAGCCTACAGGGCTACAACACAGATACGCAGTATTTT. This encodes CASSLQGYNTDTQYF.

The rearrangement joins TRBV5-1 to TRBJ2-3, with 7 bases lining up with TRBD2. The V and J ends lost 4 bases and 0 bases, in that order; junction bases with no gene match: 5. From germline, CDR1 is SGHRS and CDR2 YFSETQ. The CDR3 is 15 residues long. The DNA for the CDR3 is TGCGCCAGCAGCACCCCGGGAGGAAGCACAGATACGCAGTATTTT. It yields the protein CASSTPGGSTDTQYF.

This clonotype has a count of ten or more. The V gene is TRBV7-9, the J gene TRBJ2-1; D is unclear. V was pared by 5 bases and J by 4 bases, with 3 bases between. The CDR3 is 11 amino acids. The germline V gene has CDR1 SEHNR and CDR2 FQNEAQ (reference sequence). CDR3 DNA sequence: TGTGCCAGCAGCAAGTACAATGAGCAGTTCTTC. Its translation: CASSKYNEQFF.

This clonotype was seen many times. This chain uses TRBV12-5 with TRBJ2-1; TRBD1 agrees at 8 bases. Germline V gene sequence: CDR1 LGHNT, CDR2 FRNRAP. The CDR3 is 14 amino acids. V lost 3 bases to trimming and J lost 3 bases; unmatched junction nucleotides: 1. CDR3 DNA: TGTGCTAGTGGTTTAGGGACAGGCTACAATGAGCAGTTCTTC. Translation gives CASGLGTGYNEQFF.

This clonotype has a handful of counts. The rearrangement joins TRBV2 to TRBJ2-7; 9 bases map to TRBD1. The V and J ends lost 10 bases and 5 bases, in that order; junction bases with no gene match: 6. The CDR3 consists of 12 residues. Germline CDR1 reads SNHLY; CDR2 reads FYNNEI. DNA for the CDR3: TGTGCCACTGGACAGGGGATCGACGAGCAGTACGTC. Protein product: CATGQGIDEQYV.

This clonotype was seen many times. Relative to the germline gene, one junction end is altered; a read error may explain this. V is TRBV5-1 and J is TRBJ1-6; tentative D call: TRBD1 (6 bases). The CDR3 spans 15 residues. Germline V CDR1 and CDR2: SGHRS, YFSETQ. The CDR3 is CASRLDSSYNSPLHF. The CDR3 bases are TGCGCCAGCAGATTGGACAGCTCCTATAATTCACCCCTCCACTTT.

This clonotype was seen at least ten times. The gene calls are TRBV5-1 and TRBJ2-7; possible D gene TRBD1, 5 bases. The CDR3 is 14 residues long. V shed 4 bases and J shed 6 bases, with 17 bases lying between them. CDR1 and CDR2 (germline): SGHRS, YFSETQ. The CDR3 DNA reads TGCGCCAGCAGCCTAAAGACAGCCCCCTCCGAGCAGTACTTC. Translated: CASSLKTAPSEQYF.

DNA of the CDR3: TGTGCCAGCAGTCTCGACAGGGCTGGGGGTAGTCCACCCCTCCACTTT. It is translated as CASSLDRAGGSPPLHF. The rearrangement joins TRBV28 to TRBJ1-6, with 7 positions matching TRBD1. Germline CDR1 MDHEN, CDR2 SYDVKM. V shed 5 bases, J shed 11 bases, and the junction held 15 bases outside the gene matches. The CDR3 sequence is 16 residues long.

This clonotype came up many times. CDR3 nucleotide sequence: TGCAGTGCTAAGTCCCCACAGGGGAGTTGGGAAAAACTGTTTTTT. It is translated as CSAKSPQGSWEKLFF. The rearrangement joins TRBV20-1 to TRBJ1-4; 7 positions match TRBD1. This CDR3 region has 15 residues. The ends lost 4 bases at V and 8 bases at J; junction bases unmatched: 13. Germline CDR1 reads DFQATT; CDR2 reads SNEGSKA (reference sequence).

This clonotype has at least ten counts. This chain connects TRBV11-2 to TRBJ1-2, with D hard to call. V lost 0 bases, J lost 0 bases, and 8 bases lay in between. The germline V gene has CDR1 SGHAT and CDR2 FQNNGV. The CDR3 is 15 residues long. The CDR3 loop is CASSLDHLANYGYTF. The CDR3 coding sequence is TGTGCCAGCAGCTTAGATCATCTTGCTAACTATGGCTACACCTTC.

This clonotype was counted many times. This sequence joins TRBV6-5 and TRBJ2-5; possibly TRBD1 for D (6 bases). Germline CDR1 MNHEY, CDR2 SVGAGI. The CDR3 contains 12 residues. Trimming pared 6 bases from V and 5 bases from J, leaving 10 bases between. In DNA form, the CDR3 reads TGTGCCAGCAGCCCTCAGGGGGAGACCCAGTACTTC. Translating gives CASSPQGETQYF.

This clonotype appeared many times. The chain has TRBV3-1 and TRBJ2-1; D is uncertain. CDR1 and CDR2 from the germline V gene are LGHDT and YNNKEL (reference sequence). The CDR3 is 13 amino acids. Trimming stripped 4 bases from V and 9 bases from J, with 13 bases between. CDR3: CASSPLRGSEQFF. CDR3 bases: TGTGCCAGCAGCCCCCTGCGAGGTTCTGAGCAGTTCTTC.

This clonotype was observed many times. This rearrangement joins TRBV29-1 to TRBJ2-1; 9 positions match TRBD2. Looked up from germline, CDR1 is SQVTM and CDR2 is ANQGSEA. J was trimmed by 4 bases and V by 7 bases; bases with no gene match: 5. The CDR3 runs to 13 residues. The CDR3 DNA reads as TGCAGCGCTAGCGGGGCCCTGTACAATGAGCAGTTCTTC. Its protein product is CSASGALYNEQFF.

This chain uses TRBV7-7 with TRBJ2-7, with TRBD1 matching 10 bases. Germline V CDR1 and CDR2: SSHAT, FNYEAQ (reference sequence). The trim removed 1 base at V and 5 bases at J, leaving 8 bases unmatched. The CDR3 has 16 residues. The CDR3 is CASSLGAGQGSHEQYV. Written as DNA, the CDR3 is TGTGCCAGCAGCTTAGGGGCGGGACAGGGGTCCCACGAGCAGTACGTC.

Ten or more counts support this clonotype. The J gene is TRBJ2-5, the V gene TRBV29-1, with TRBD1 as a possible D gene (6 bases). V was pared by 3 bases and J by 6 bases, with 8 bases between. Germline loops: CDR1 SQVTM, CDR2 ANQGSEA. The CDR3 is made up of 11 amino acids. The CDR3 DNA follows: TGCAGCGTTGACAGGGGACAGACCCAGTACTTC. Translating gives CSVDRGQTQYF.

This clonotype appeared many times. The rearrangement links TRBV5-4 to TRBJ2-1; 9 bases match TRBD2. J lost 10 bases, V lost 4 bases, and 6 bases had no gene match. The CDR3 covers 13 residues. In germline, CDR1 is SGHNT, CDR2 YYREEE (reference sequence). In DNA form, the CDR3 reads TGTGCCAGCAGCGAGGACCTAGCGGGAGAGCAGTTCTTC. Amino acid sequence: CASSEDLAGEQFF. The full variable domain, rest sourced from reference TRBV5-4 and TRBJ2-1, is ETGVTQSPTHLIKTRGQQVTLRCSSQSGHNTVSWYQQALGQGPQFIFQYYREEENGRGNFPPRFSGLQFPNYSSELNVNALELDDSALYLCASSEDLAGEQFFGPGTRLTVL.

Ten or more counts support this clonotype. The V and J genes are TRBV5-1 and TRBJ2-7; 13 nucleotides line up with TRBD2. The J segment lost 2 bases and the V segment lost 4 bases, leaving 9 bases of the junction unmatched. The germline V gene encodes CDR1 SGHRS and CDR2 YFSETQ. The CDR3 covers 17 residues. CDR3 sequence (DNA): TGCGCCAGCAGCCCACGCGGACTAGCGGGAGAGACCTACGAGCAGTACTTC. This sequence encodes CASSPRGLAGETYEQYF.

The CDR3, as DNA: TGTGCCAGCAGCGCCGGGCTGGGGCTAGCAGGCGGCTACGAGCAGTACGTC. It codes for CASSAGLGLAGGYEQYV. This chain uses TRBV11-3 with TRBJ2-7; D might be TRBD1 or TRBD2, each matching 5 bases. Trimming cost V 5 bases and J 3 bases, with 23 bases left between them. Germline V gene lookup returns CDR1 SGHNT and CDR2 YENEEA. CDR3 size: 17 residues.

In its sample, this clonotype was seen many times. The chain's CDR3 is CASSGDRVNTEAFF. In nucleotides, the CDR3 is TGCGCCAGCAGCGGGGACAGAGTGAACACTGAAGCTTTCTTT. The chain uses TRBV5-1 and TRBJ1-1; 7 nucleotides agree with TRBD1. This CDR3 spans 14 amino acids. The germline gives CDR1 SGHRS, CDR2 YFSETQ. With V trimmed by 4 bases and J by 0 bases, 3 bases remained unmatched.

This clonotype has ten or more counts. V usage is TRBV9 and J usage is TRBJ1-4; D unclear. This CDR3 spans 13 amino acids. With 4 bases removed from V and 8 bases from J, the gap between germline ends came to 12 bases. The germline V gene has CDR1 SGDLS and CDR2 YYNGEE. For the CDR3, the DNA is TGTGCCAGCAGCCCCGACGGAACCGAAAAACTGTTTTTT. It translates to CASSPDGTEKLFF.

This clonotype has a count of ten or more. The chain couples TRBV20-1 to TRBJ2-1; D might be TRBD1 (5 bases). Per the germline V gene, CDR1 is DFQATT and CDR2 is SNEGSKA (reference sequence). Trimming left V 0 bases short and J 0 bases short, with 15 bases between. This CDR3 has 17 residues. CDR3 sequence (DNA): TGCAGTGCTAGAGATAGTGTAGGGGTTAGCTCCTACAATGAGCAGTTCTTC. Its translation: CSARDSVGVSSYNEQFF.